The rows below give T cell receptor beta chains drawn from one sample of a study of vaccination and CD4 T cells after COVID-19. Their antigens are not known. TCRdb ran MiXCR on the PCR reads and lists one entry per CDR3 protein. The repertoire holds about 9,100 distinct CDR3 sequences, with 25% to 30% as singletons. The sequencing input was CD4+ T cells from blood, cultured in vitro. Receptors originate from a human donor in good health. Both conserved end residues are part of each CDR3. The order of the fields is D gene, J gene, clone size, V gene, CDR3 protein, CDR3 DNA. The D gene is left open where the match is weak. Clone size is shown for a subset of rows, as once, few, many or a class of expanded clone.

D: TRBD1; J: TRBJ1-2; size: few; V: TRBV28; CDR3: CASSMTGVYGYTF; DNA: TGTGCCAGCAGCATGACAGGGGTCTATGGCTACACCTTC
D: TRBD1; J: TRBJ2-5; size: NA; V: TRBV29-1; CDR3: CSVPSGGQETQYF; DNA: TGCAGCGTCCCCTCAGGGGGCCAAGAGACCCAGTACTTC
D: TRBD2; J: TRBJ2-1; size: NA; V: TRBV20-1; CDR3: CSASFREAYNEQFF; DNA: TGCAGTGCTAGTTTCCGGGAGGCCTACAATGAGCAGTTCTTC
D: NA; J: TRBJ2-7; size: NA; V: TRBV11-3; CDR3: CASSLGTYEQYF; DNA: TGTGCCAGCAGCTTAGGGACCTACGAGCAGTACTTC
D: TRBD1; J: TRBJ1-5; size: NA; V: TRBV18; CDR3: CASSIGQGSNQPQHF; DNA: TGTGCCAGCTCCATCGGACAGGGGAGCAATCAGCCCCAGCATTTT
D: NA; J: TRBJ2-3; size: few; V: TRBV20-1; CDR3: CSARDVTTDTQYF; DNA: TGCAGTGCTAGAGATGTCACCACGGATACGCAGTATTTT
D: NA; J: TRBJ1-5; size: few; V: TRBV6-1; CDR3: CASSGILDSNQPQHF; DNA: TGTGCCAGCAGTGGAATATTAGATAGCAATCAGCCCCAGCATTTT
D: NA; J: TRBJ1-6; size: few; V: TRBV20-1; CDR3: CSAYSGDSPLHF; DNA: TGCAGTGCTTATTCCGGGGATTCACCCCTCCACTTT
D: TRBD2; J: TRBJ2-3; size: NA; V: TRBV11-3; CDR3: CASSSLAGGTDTQYF; DNA: TGTGCCAGCAGCTCCCTAGCGGGGGGAACAGATACGCAGTATTTT
D: NA; J: TRBJ1-1; size: NA; V: TRBV18; CDR3: CASSRNRVPNTEAFF; DNA: TGTGCCAGCTCACGTAACAGGGTCCCGAACACTGAAGCTTTCTTT
D: TRBD2; J: TRBJ2-3; size: NA; V: TRBV24-1; CDR3: CATSDLAGTSGKGTQYF; DNA: TGTGCCACCAGTGATCTGGCCGGGACTAGCGGGAAGGGTACGCAGTATTTT
D: NA; J: TRBJ1-1; size: NA; V: TRBV18; CDR3: CASSTGGSDTEAFF; DNA: TGTGCCAGCTCTACCGGGGGGTCGGATACTGAAGCTTTCTTT
D: TRBD2; J: TRBJ2-7; size: few; V: TRBV11-2; CDR3: CASSALAGTYEQYF; DNA: TGTGCCAGCAGTGCACTAGCGGGGACTTACGAGCAGTACTTC
D: NA; J: TRBJ2-7; size: NA; V: TRBV21-1; CDR3: CASSKVGQMSSYEQYF; DNA: TGTGCCAGCAGCAAAGTAGGCCAGATGAGCTCCTACGAGCAGTACTTC
D: NA; J: TRBJ1-1; size: few; V: TRBV7-9; CDR3: CASSEPRARGTEAFF; DNA: TGTGCCAGCAGCGAACCCCGGGCCCGAGGCACTGAAGCTTTCTTT
D: TRBD2; J: TRBJ2-7; size: few; V: TRBV4-1; CDR3: CASSLPEGGDEQYF; DNA: TGCGCCAGCAGCCTCCCTGAGGGAGGGGACGAGCAGTACTTC
D: TRBD1; J: TRBJ2-1; size: few; V: TRBV14; CDR3: CASSQPFDRGRGEQFF; DNA: TGTGCCAGCAGCCAACCCTTCGACAGGGGACGGGGTGAGCAGTTCTTC
D: NA; J: TRBJ2-2; size: NA; V: TRBV4-1; CDR3: CASSLRPAKVGTGELFF; DNA: TGCGCCAGCAGCCTCAGACCAGCGAAGGTTGGCACCGGGGAGCTGTTTTTT
D: TRBD2; J: TRBJ2-3; size: NA; V: TRBV7-2; CDR3: CASSAREGSTDTQYF; DNA: TGTGCCAGCAGCGCTCGGGAGGGGAGCACAGATACGCAGTATTTT
D: TRBD1; J: TRBJ1-1; size: few; V: TRBV20-1; CDR3: CSAPDRATNTEAFF; DNA: TGCAGTGCTCCTGACAGGGCCACGAACACTGAAGCTTTCTTT
D: NA; J: TRBJ2-7; size: NA; V: TRBV27; CDR3: CASSRSSVGASSYEQYF; DNA: TGTGCCAGCAGTAGATCTAGCGTTGGGGCTAGCAGCTACGAGCAGTACTTC
D: TRBD2; J: TRBJ2-2; size: few; V: TRBV2; CDR3: CASREASGVNTGELFF; DNA: TGTGCCAGCAGGGAGGCTAGCGGGGTGAACACCGGGGAGCTGTTTTTT
D: NA; J: TRBJ2-2; size: NA; V: TRBV7-9; CDR3: CASSLARTTGELFF; DNA: TGTGCCAGCAGCTTAGCGAGGACCACCGGGGAGCTGTTTTTT
D: NA; J: TRBJ1-4; size: NA; V: TRBV15; CDR3: CATSLTATNEKLFF; DNA: TGTGCCACCAGCCTTACTGCAACTAATGAAAAACTGTTTTTT
D: TRBD1; J: TRBJ2-2; size: NA; V: TRBV7-2; CDR3: CASSPRRQGATGELFF; DNA: TGTGCCAGCAGCCCCAGGCGACAGGGGGCAACCGGGGAGCTGTTTTTT
D: TRBD2; J: TRBJ2-2; size: NA; V: TRBV7-2; CDR3: CASSLIVVGGRLNTGELFF; DNA: TGTGCCAGCAGCTTAATTGTCGTCGGCGGGAGGCTCAACACCGGGGAGCTGTTTTTT
D: NA; J: TRBJ1-5; size: medium-sized; V: TRBV15; CDR3: CATSRDSSGVGQPQHF; DNA: TGTGCCACCAGCAGAGATTCATCTGGGGTCGGTCAGCCCCAGCATTTT
D: NA; J: TRBJ1-2; size: few; V: TRBV9; CDR3: CASSPGRNYGYTF; DNA: TGTGCCAGCAGTCCCGGGAGGAACTATGGCTACACCTTC
D: TRBD2; J: TRBJ2-2; size: NA; V: TRBV5-1; CDR3: CASKGLAGVGGELFF; DNA: TGCGCCAGCAAGGGACTAGCGGGAGTAGGAGGGGAGCTGTTTTTT
D: TRBD2; J: TRBJ2-5; size: few; V: TRBV24-1; CDR3: CATSEKSGRASWETQYF; DNA: TGTGCCACCAGCGAGAAAAGCGGGAGGGCCAGTTGGGAGACCCAGTACTTC
D: NA; J: TRBJ1-2; size: NA; V: TRBV10-3; CDR3: CAISVAVLNGYTF; DNA: TGTGCCATCTCTGTGGCCGTTTTAAATGGCTACACCTTC
D: TRBD1; J: TRBJ2-7; size: NA; V: TRBV10-2; CDR3: CASSSWGTGAPSEQYF; DNA: TGCGCCAGCAGCTCCTGGGGGACAGGTGCCCCTAGCGAGCAGTACTTC
D: NA; J: TRBJ1-1; size: NA; V: TRBV7-9; CDR3: CASSLPGMEAFF; DNA: TGTGCCAGCAGTCTCCCGGGCATGGAAGCTTTCTTT
D: NA; J: TRBJ1-2; size: NA; V: TRBV7-2; CDR3: CASSLVRGSYGYTF; DNA: TGTGCCAGCAGCTTAGTCAGGGGCAGCTATGGCTACACCTTC
D: NA; J: TRBJ2-7; size: NA; V: TRBV7-8; CDR3: CASSLGAEWEQYF; DNA: TGTGCCAGCAGCTTAGGTGCTGAGTGGGAGCAGTACTTC
D: NA; J: TRBJ1-1; size: NA; V: TRBV7-8; CDR3: CASSPKAIFGTEAFF; DNA: TGTGCCAGCAGCCCGAAAGCAATTTTTGGCACTGAAGCTTTCTTT
D: NA; J: TRBJ1-5; size: NA; V: TRBV28; CDR3: CASSPLDLYSNQPQHF; DNA: TGTGCCAGCAGTCCCCTCGATCTTTATAGCAATCAGCCCCAGCATTTT
D: NA; J: TRBJ1-2; size: few; V: TRBV29-1; CDR3: CSVGVNRLDFF; DNA: TGCAGCGTTGGTGTCAACCGTTTGGACTTCTTC
D: TRBD1; J: TRBJ1-2; size: few; V: TRBV29-1; CDR3: CSVGDRVTSAAGYTF; DNA: TGCAGCGTTGGTGACAGGGTAACATCGGCTGCGGGCTACACCTTC
D: NA; J: TRBJ1-1; size: NA; V: TRBV12-3/TRBV12-4; CDR3: CASSFGRLRTEAFF; DNA: TGTGCCAGCAGTTTCGGGCGGTTAAGGACTGAAGCTTTCTTT
D: NA; J: TRBJ2-7; size: few; V: TRBV20-1; CDR3: CSASGDRYEQYF; DNA: TGCAGTGCTAGTGGGGACCGCTACGAGCAGTACTTC
D: NA; J: TRBJ1-1; size: NA; V: TRBV20-1; CDR3: CSAAADPPNTEAFF; DNA: TGCAGTGCTGCGGCCGACCCCCCGAACACTGAAGCTTTCTTT
D: TRBD2; J: TRBJ2-7; size: NA; V: TRBV12-3/TRBV12-4; CDR3: CASSLGDRLAVSSYEQYF; DNA: TGTGCCAGCAGTTTGGGAGATAGACTAGCGGTGAGCTCCTACGAGCAGTACTTC
D: NA; J: TRBJ1-5; size: NA; V: TRBV28; CDR3: CASTVGRARLDQPQHF; DNA: TGTGCCAGCACCGTCGGACGGGCGCGTTTGGATCAGCCCCAGCATTTT
D: NA; J: TRBJ1-6; size: NA; V: TRBV11-2; CDR3: CASSEKGRLANSPLHF; DNA: TGTGCCAGCAGCGAGAAGGGGAGGTTGGCGAATTCACCCCTCCACTTT
D: NA; J: TRBJ2-7; size: NA; V: TRBV6-2/TRBV6-3; CDR3: CASSNTRYEQYF; DNA: TGTGCCAGCAGTAACACACGGTACGAGCAGTACTTC
D: NA; J: TRBJ2-7; size: NA; V: TRBV9; CDR3: CASSVGEPSYEQYF; DNA: TGTGCCAGCAGCGTTGGCGAACCCTCCTACGAGCAGTACTTC
D: TRBD1; J: TRBJ1-1; size: medium-sized; V: TRBV7-2; CDR3: CASSLGDRRNTEAFF; DNA: TGTGCCAGCAGCTTAGGGGACAGAAGGAACACTGAAGCTTTCTTT
D: NA; J: TRBJ2-7; size: NA; V: TRBV7-8; CDR3: CASSLEQVGGQYF; DNA: TGTGCCAGCAGCTTAGAGCAGGTTGGGGGGCAGTACTTC
D: TRBD1; J: TRBJ2-3; size: few; V: TRBV7-2; CDR3: CASIRDRGRDTQYF; DNA: TGTGCCAGCATCCGGGACAGGGGGAGAGATACGCAGTATTTT